These T cell receptor beta chains were read from a single sample in a study of patients and donors after allogeneic stem cell transplantation. TCRdb processed the RT-PCR reads anew with MiXCR; each CDR3 protein has one entry. Of roughly 230,000 distinct CDR3 sequences in the sample, 14% were seen once. Sequenced: blood, either unsorted or a sorted T cell fraction (not recorded which). These receptors came from a human donor who was either an allogeneic HSCT recipient or a stem cell or donor lymphocyte infusion donor (not recorded which). It is not recorded whose cells these are; they may come from a transplant donor. Each CDR3 is given with its conserved first and last residue. D genes are given only for firm matches. The size entry is marked missing in some rows and otherwise reads once, few, many or a size class.

cdr3_nt: TGTGCCAGCTCACCAGTGGGAGCGTCATTTCAAGAGACCCAGTACTTC; cdr3_aa: CASSPVGASFQETQYF; j_call: TRBJ2-5; v_call: TRBV18; d_call: NA; clone_size: many
cdr3_nt: TGTGCCTGGAGACTAGCGGGCACAGATACGCAGTATTTT; cdr3_aa: CAWRLAGTDTQYF; j_call: TRBJ2-3; v_call: TRBV30; d_call: TRBD2; clone_size: NA
cdr3_nt: TGCAGTGCTAGAGTAGGGGGGGCCTATGGCTACACCTTC; cdr3_aa: CSARVGGAYGYTF; j_call: TRBJ1-2; v_call: TRBV20-1; d_call: NA; clone_size: many
cdr3_nt: TGCAGTGCTAGAGATCGGGCAGGATCGAATTCACCCCTCCACTTT; cdr3_aa: CSARDRAGSNSPLHF; j_call: TRBJ1-6; v_call: TRBV20-1; d_call: NA; clone_size: NA
cdr3_nt: TGTGCCAGCAGCCGACTAGCGGGGCCCGGGAATGAGCAGTTCTTC; cdr3_aa: CASSRLAGPGNEQFF; j_call: TRBJ2-1; v_call: TRBV11-2; d_call: TRBD2; clone_size: NA
cdr3_nt: TGCAGTGCTAGAGATGTTTGGCTGGCCACTGAAGCTTTCTTT; cdr3_aa: CSARDVWLATEAFF; j_call: TRBJ1-1; v_call: TRBV20-1; d_call: NA; clone_size: few
cdr3_nt: TGTGCCAGCAGTGTTGAAGCGGGAGGCAATGAGCAGTTCTTC; cdr3_aa: CASSVEAGGNEQFF; j_call: TRBJ2-1; v_call: TRBV2; d_call: TRBD2; clone_size: many
cdr3_nt: TGTGCCAGCAGCCAAGCTAGCGGGGGGGTCTCCCAAGAGACCCAGTACTTC; cdr3_aa: CASSQASGGVSQETQYF; j_call: TRBJ2-5; v_call: TRBV4-2; d_call: TRBD2; clone_size: few
cdr3_nt: TGTGCCAGCAGCTTAAGGAGGGGGGGCGAGCAGTTCTTC; cdr3_aa: CASSLRRGGEQFF; j_call: TRBJ2-1; v_call: TRBV7-3; d_call: NA; clone_size: NA
cdr3_nt: TGTGCCAGCAGCCTACGGTACAGCGGGGGTTACAACAATGAGCAGTTCTTC; cdr3_aa: CASSLRYSGGYNNEQFF; j_call: TRBJ2-1; v_call: TRBV3-1; d_call: TRBD2; clone_size: NA
cdr3_nt: TGCGCCAGCACCCTGACACCCAACACTGAAGCTTTCTTT; cdr3_aa: CASTLTPNTEAFF; j_call: TRBJ1-1; v_call: TRBV5-1; d_call: NA; clone_size: few
cdr3_nt: TGTGCCAGCAGCTTGTCCCAAACGGGGGGGACGGGCTACACCTTC; cdr3_aa: CASSLSQTGGTGYTF; j_call: TRBJ1-2; v_call: TRBV5-6; d_call: NA; clone_size: few
cdr3_nt: TGTGCCAGCAGCTCCCAACCCGGGACAGGGAGGGGTGGGAAGACCCAGTACTTC; cdr3_aa: CASSSQPGTGRGGKTQYF; j_call: TRBJ2-5; v_call: TRBV2; d_call: TRBD1; clone_size: many
cdr3_nt: TGCGCCAGCAGCCAAAGGCAGGGATCGGCTGAAGCTTTCTTT; cdr3_aa: CASSQRQGSAEAFF; j_call: TRBJ1-1; v_call: TRBV5-1; d_call: NA; clone_size: many
cdr3_nt: TGCAGTGCTAGGTCGGACAGGGACTATGGCTACACCTTC; cdr3_aa: CSARSDRDYGYTF; j_call: TRBJ1-2; v_call: TRBV20-1; d_call: TRBD1; clone_size: few
cdr3_nt: TGCAGTGCTAGAGTCACAGAGAATAACTATGGCTACACCTTC; cdr3_aa: CSARVTENNYGYTF; j_call: TRBJ1-2; v_call: TRBV20-1; d_call: NA; clone_size: NA